This T cell receptor beta chain was identified during a study of T-cell memory formation after mild COVID-19 (dated by TCRdb to the early 2020s). Describing the broader study: Most TCR sequence clusters were specific to one of the two donors. T-cell clones expanding and contracting after mild COVID-19 in a couple of donors were tracked by longitudinal TCRalpha and TCRbeta repertoire sequencing. The cohort was made up of two young adult volunteers, one female and one male, who were previously healthy. Paper-wide results and their limitations: The study covered only two mild cases, and larger cohorts including severe cases with pre-infection samples were considered necessary. Some responding clones were detected in pre-infection memory, which suggested that pre-existing cross-reactive memory T cells had joined the SARS-CoV-2 response. From day 15 to 85, contracting clones showed balanced CD4/CD8 phenotypes, whereas a second wave of clones that expanded from day 15 to 37 leaned towards CD4+. Contracting CD4+ clones appeared mostly in the CM and EM memory subsets, whereas CD8+ clones were enriched in EMRA. Whether the second-wave clones peaking on day 37 were SARS-CoV-2 specific was not confirmed.

TCRdb lists the instrument as Illumina NovaSeq 6000. cDNA libraries for TCRalpha and TCRbeta were prepared by 5'RACE using constant-segment primers, with sample barcodes and unique molecular identifiers added. Trizol reagent was used to extract RNA from every sample. The libraries were amplified in two PCR steps, and the second step added a second sample barcode and Illumina TruSeq adapters. Sequencing of the libraries was done on an Illumina NovaSeq, producing 2 x 150 bp paired-end reads. For the original study's pipeline: Demultiplexing of reads and collapsing into UMI-guided consensus sequences were performed with migec v1.2.7. With mixcr v2.1.11, UMI consensuses were aligned to TRA and TRB V and J templates and assembled into clonotypes. Expanded or contracted clonotypes were those called significant by both edgeR and NoisET, with noise models trained on biological replicates. For edgeR calls, the cutoffs were a false discovery rate-adjusted p below 0.01 and a log2 fold-change threshold of 1. As an exploratory analysis of dynamics, max-normalized trajectories of the 1000 most abundant clonotypes were examined with PCA combined with hierarchical clustering. Separately sequenced CD4+ and CD8+ repertoires were used to assign the CD4 or CD8 phenotype of responding clones. In-frame beta chains were kept once TCRdb had trimmed the public reads at Q25 with fastp and called clones with MiXCR. Every distinct CDR3 protein forms one entry, paired with its most common genes and DNA. TCRdb, not the original authors, processed these V and J calls. Across this sample there are 470,000 or so distinct CDR3 sequences, with 15% to 20% seen only once. The biggest ten clones account for over 9% of the sample.

PBMCs were isolated by Ficoll-Paque density gradient centrifugation. CDR3 length: 16 amino acids, cysteine to phenylalanine. The CDR3 DNA has 48 bases and is translated from base 1. This clonotype showed up just a few times. Its specific antigen is unknown. Per-base quality was not reported, and no clone a single base away is much larger than it. Rearrangement joined TRBV21-1 to TRBJ2-7; TRBD1, the table's D call, was not compared with the DNA. TRBV21-1 has pseudogene status. The TCR was taken from an adult woman who had mild COVID-19 (a few samples of this study predate the infection). The sample titles of this study are shuffled in the database, so cell type and time point are left out; the donor was told from shared clones. Sequences were obtained from PBMCs or a T cell subset sorted from them (not recorded which). The DNA reads as follows: TGTGCCAGCAGCAAACTATCCGGGACAGGCCTCTACGAGCAGTACTTC. It specifies CASSKLSGTGLYEQYF.